This T cell receptor (beta chain) was retrieved from a study of blood T cell repertoires in COVID-19. This CDR3 has 15 residues. The trim removed 8 bases at V and 0 bases at J, leaving 7 bases unmatched. Per germline, CDR1 SNHLY and CDR2 FYNNEI. Here immunoSEQ multiplex PCR was the method, and the copy in TCRdb shows in-frame clones only, minus some. The table lists approximately 240,000 clones, around 90% of them singletons, with 0.8% to 0.95% in the top ten. What was sequenced was peripheral blood. The V gene is TRBV2, the J gene TRBJ1-3, with TRBD1 matching over 7 bases. This receptor was identified in a man aged 30 to 39 with COVID-19, enrolled during active disease. The CDR3 DNA reads as TGTGCCAGCGACAGGGAGGCAGCCTCTGGAAACACCATATATTTT. Protein sequence: CASDREAASGNTIYF. The whole variable domain, filled in from reference TRBV2 and TRBJ1-3, reads EPEVTQTPSHQVTQMGQEVILRCVPISNHLYFYWYRQILGQKVEFLVSFYNNEISEKSEIFDDQFSVERPDGSNFTLKIRSTKLEDSAMYFCASDREAASGNTIYFGEGSWLTVV.